This T cell receptor beta chain appears in the sequencing data of a study of T cells in localized non-small cell lung cancer. Generated by immunoSEQ multiplex PCR, the TCRdb table keeps only in-frame clones and is missing some. This sample yields some 30,000 clones, of which less than 90% are seen a single time; just under 3% belongs to the top ten. Trimming removed 4 bases at V and 5 bases at J, with 5 bases between. Germline V lookup: CDR1 SGHNT, CDR2 YENEEA. The CDR3 runs to 11 residues. This sequence originates from an older female donor with stage I lung adenocarcinoma. Specimen: peripheral blood, collected before any cancer treatment. This chain joins TRBV11-3 and TRBJ1-1; D might be TRBD1 (5 bases). The CDR3 sequence: CASSSGTEAFF. Here the CDR3 DNA reads TGTGCCAGCAGCTCAGGGACTGAAGCTTTCTTT.